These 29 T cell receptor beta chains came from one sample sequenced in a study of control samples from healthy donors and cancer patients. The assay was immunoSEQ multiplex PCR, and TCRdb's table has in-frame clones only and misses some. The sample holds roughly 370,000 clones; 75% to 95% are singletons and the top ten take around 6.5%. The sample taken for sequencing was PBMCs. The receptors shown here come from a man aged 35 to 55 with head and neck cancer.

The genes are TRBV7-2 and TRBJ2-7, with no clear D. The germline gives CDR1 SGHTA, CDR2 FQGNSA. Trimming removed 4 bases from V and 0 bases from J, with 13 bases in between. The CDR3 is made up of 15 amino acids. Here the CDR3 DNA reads TGTGCCAGCAGCTCCAGTCTAGTCAACTCCTACGAGCAGTACTTC. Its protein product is CASSSSLVNSYEQYF.

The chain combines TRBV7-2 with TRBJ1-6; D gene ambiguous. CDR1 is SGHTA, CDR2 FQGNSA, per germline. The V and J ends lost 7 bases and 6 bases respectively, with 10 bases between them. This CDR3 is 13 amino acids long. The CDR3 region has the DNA TGTGCCAGCACCGCGGAGGGTAATTCACCCCTCCACTTT. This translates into CASTAEGNSPLHF.

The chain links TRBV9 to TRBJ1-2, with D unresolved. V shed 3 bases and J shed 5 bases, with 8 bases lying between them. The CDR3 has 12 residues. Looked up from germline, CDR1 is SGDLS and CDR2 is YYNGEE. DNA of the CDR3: TGTGCCAGCAGCGCCGTGGGGTATGGCTACACCTTC. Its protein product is CASSAVGYGYTF.

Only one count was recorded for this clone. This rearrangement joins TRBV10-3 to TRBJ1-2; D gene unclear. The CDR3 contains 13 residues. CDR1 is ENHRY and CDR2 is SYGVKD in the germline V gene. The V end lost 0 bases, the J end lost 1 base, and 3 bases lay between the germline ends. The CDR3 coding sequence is TGTGCCATCAGTGAGTCCAGTAACTATGGCTACACCTTC. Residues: CAISESSNYGYTF.

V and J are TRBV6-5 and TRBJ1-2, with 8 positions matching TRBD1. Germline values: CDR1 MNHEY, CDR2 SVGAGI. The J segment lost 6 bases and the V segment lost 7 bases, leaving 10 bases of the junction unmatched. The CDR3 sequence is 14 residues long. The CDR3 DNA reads TGTGCCAGCATCGCACCACAGGGGGTGAATGGCTACACCTTC. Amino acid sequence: CASIAPQGVNGYTF.

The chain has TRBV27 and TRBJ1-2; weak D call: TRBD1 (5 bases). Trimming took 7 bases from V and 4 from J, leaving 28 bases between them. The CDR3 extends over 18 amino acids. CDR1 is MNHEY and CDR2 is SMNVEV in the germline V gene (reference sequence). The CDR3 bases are TGTGCCAGCACTCTCTCCATTCGGGGGACCGGCAATTCCTATGGCTACACCTTC. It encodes CASTLSIRGTGNSYGYTF.

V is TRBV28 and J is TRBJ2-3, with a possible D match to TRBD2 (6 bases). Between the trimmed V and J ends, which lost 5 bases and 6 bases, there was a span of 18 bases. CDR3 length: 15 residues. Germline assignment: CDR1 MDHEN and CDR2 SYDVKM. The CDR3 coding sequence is TGTGCCAGCAGTCCCCTTGCCCGGGGGAGGGATACGCAGTATTTT. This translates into CASSPLARGRDTQYF. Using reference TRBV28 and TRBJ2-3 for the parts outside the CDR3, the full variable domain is DVKVTQSSRYLVKRTGEKVFLECVQDMDHENMFWYRQDPGLGLRLIYFSYDVKMKEKGDIPEGYSVSREKKERFSLILESASTNQTSMYLCASSPLARGRDTQYFGPGTRLTVL.

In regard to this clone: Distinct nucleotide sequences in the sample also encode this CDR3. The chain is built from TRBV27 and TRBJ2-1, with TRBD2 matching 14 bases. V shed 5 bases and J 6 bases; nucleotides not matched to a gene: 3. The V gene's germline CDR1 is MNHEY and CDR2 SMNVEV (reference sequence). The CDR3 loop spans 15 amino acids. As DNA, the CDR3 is TGTGCCAGCAGTCCCGGGACTAGCGGGAGCAATGAGCAGTTCTTC. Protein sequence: CASSPGTSGSNEQFF.

CDR3 sequence: CASSKRVNTEAFF. The DNA for the CDR3 is TGTGCCAGTAGTAAAAGGGTAAACACTGAAGCTTTCTTT. The chain uses TRBV19 and TRBJ1-1; unclear D gene. CDR1 is LNHDA and CDR2 is SQIVND in the germline V gene (reference sequence). This CDR3 has 13 amino acids. The V end lost 4 bases, the J end lost 2 bases, and 8 bases lay between the germline ends. Full variable domain (outside the CDR3, taken from reference TRBV19 and TRBJ1-1): DGGITQSPKYLFRKEGQNVTLSCEQNLNHDAMYWYRQDPGQGLRLIYYSQIVNDFQKGDIAEGYSVSREKKESFPLTVTSAQKNPTAFYLCASSKRVNTEAFFGQGTRLTVV.

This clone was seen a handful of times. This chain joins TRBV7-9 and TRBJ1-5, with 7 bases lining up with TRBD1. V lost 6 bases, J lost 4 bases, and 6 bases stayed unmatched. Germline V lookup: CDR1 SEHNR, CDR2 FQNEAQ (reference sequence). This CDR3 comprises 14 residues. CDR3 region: CASSGGQANQPQHF. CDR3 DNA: TGTGCCAGCAGTGGAGGACAGGCTAATCAGCCCCAGCATTTT.

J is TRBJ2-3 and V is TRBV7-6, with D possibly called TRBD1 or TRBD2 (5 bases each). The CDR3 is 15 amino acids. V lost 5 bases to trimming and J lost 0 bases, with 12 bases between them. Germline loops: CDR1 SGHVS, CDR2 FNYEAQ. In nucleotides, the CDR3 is TGTGCCAGCAGCGGGACCGACTCTAGCACAGATACGCAGTATTTT. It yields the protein CASSGTDSSTDTQYF.

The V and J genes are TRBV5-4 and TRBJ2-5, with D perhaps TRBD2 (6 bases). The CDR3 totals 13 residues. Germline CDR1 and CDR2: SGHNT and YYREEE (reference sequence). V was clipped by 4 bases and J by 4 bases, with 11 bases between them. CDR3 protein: CASSPEGLETQYF. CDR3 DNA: TGTGCCAGCAGCCCGGAGGGATTAGAGACCCAGTACTTC.

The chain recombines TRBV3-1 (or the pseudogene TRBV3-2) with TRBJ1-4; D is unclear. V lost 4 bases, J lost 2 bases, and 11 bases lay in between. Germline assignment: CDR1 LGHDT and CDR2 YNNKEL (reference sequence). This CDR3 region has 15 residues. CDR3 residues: CASSPITATNEKLFF. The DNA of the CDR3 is TGTGCCAGCAGCCCCATTACAGCCACTAATGAAAAACTGTTTTTT.

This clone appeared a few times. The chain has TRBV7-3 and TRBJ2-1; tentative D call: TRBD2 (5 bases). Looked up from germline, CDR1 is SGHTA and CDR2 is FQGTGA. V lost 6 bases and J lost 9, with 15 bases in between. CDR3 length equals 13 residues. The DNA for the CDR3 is TGTGCCAGCAGTCCAGCGGCCTTGGGTGAGCAGTTCTTC. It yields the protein CASSPAALGEQFF.

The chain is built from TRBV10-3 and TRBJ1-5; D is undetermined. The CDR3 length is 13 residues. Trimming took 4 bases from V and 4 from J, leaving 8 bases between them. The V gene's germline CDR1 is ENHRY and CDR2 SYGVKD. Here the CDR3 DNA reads TGTGCCATCAGTGTAGTAGAGAATCAGCCCCAGCATTTT. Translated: CAISVVENQPQHF.

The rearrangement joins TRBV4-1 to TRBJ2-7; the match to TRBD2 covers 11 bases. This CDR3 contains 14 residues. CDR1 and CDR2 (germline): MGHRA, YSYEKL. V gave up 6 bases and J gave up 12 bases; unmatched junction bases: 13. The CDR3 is CASSLTSGSRWMYF. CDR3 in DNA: TGCGCCAGCAGTCTTACTAGCGGGAGCCGGTGGATGTACTTC.

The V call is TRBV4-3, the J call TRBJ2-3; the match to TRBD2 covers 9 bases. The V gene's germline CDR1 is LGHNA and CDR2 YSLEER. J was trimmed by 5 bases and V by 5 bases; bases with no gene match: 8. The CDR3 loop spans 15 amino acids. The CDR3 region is CASSSRGGALDTQYF. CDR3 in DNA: TGCGCCAGCAGCAGTCGCGGGGGGGCCTTAGATACGCAGTATTTT.

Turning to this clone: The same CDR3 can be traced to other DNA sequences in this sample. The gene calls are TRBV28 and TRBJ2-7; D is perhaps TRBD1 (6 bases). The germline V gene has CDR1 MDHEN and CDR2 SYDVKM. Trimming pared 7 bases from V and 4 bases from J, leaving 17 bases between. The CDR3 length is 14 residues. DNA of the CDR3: TGTGCCAGCAAAAAACCCGGGACACATTACGAGCAGTACTTC. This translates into CASKKPGTHYEQYF.

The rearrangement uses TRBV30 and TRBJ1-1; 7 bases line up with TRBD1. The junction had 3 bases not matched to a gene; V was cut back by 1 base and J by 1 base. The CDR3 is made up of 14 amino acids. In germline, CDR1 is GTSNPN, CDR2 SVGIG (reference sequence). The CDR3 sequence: CAWSAGQKNTEAFF. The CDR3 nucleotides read TGTGCCTGGAGTGCGGGACAGAAGAACACTGAAGCTTTCTTT.

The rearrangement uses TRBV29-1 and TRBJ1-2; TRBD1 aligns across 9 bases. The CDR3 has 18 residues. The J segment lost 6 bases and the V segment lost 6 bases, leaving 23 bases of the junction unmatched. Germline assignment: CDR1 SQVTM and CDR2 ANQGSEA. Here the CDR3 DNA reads TGCAGCGTAGGACAGGGGTCACCCAGAGGGCTCTATGTGGATGGCTACACCTTC. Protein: CSVGQGSPRGLYVDGYTF.

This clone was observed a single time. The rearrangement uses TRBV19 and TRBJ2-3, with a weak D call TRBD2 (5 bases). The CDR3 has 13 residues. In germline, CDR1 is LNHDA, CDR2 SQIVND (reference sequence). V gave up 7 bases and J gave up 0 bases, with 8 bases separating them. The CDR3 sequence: CASNEGSTDTQYF. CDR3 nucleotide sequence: TGTGCCAGTAACGAGGGAAGCACAGATACGCAGTATTTT.

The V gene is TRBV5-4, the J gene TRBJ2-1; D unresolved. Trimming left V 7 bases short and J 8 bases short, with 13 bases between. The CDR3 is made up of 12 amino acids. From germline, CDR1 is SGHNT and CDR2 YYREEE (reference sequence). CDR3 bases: TGTGCCAGCGCCTCCTCGGGTCATGAGCAGTTCTTC. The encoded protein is CASASSGHEQFF. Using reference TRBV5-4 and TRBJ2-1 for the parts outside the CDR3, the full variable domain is ETGVTQSPTHLIKTRGQQVTLRCSSQSGHNTVSWYQQALGQGPQFIFQYYREEENGRGNFPPRFSGLQFPNYSSELNVNALELDDSALYLCASASSGHEQFFGPGTRLTVL.

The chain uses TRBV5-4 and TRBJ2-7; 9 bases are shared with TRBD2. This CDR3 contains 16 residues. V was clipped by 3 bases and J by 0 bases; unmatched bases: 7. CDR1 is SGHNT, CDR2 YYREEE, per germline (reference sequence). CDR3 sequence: CASSSSSGVYSYEQYF. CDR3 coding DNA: TGTGCCAGCAGCTCCTCTAGCGGGGTGTACTCCTACGAGCAGTACTTC.

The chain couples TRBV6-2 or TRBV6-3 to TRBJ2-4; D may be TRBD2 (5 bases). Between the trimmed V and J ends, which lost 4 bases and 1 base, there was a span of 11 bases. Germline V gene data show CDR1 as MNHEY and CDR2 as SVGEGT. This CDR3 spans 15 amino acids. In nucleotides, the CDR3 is TGTGCCAGCAGTTCGGGGAGTTTGGCCAAAAACATTCAGTACTTC. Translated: CASSSGSLAKNIQYF.

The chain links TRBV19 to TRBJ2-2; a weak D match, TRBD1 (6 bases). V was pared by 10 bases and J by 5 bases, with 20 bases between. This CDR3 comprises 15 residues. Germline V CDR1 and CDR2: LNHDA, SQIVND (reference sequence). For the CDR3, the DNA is TGTGCCATAGGGACCAGGGGCCCGAGGACCGGGGAGCTGTTTTTT. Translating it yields CAIGTRGPRTGELFF.

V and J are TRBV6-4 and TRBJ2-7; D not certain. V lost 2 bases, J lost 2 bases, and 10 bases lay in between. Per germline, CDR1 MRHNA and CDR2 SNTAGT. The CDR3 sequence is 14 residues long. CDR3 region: CASSDHPTAYEQYF. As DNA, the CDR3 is TGTGCCAGCAGTGACCACCCGACCGCCTACGAGCAGTACTTC.

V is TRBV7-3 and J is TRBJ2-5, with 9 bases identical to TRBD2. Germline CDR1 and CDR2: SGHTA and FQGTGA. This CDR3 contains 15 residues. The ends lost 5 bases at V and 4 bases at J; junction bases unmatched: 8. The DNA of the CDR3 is TGTGCCAGCAGCCCCGGGAGCGGGAGGACAGAGACCCAGTACTTC. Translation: CASSPGSGRTETQYF.

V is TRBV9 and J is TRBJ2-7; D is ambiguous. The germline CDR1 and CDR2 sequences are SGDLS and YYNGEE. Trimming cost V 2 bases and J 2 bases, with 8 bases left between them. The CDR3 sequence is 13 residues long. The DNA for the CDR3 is TGTGCCAGCAGCGTTGACGGAACCTACGAGCAGTACTTC. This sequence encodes CASSVDGTYEQYF.

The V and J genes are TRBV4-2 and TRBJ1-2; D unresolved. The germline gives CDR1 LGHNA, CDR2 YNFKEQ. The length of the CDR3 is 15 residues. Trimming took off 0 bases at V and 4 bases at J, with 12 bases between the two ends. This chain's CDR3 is CASSQDQGVSYGYTF. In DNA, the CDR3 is TGTGCCAGCAGCCAAGATCAAGGAGTTAGCTATGGCTACACCTTC.